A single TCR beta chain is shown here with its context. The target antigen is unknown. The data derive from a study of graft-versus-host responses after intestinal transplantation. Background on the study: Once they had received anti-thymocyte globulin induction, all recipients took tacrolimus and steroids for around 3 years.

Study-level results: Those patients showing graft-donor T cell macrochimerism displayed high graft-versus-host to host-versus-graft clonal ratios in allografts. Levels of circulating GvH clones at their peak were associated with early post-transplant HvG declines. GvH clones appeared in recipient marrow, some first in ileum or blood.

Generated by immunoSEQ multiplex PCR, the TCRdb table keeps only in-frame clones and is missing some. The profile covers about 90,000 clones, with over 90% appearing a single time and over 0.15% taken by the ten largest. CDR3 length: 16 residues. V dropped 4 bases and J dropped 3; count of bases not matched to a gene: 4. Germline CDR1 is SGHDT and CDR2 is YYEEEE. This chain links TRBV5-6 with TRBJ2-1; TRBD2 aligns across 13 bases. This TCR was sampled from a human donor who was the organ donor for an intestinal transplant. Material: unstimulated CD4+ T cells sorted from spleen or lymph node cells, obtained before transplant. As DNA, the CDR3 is TGTGCCAGCAGCCAATGGACTAGCGGGGGCTACAATGAGCAGTTCTTC. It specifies CASSQWTSGGYNEQFF.